This T cell receptor beta chain was obtained from a study of cytomegalovirus exposure and HLA in healthy donors. Study in general: From HLA-typed donors, an early data release held approximately 85 million unique TCRs.

The PCR ran on 60 Vbeta and 13 Jbeta primers. Data came from immunoSEQ multiplex PCR; TCRdb stores just in-frame clones and leaves some out. There are 210,000 or so clones in the sample; 60% to 80% occur only once, and around 2% lies in the top ten. The J segment lost 2 bases and the V segment lost 7 bases, leaving 2 bases of the junction unmatched. The CDR3 is 11 amino acids. Germline V gene sequence: CDR1 GTSNPN, CDR2 SVGIG (reference sequence). As concerns this clone: Its target is unknown. This same CDR3 is encoded by further DNA sequences in the sample.

Study findings and constraints: Testing in vitro showed a few CMV-associated chains specific for CMV antigens. Researchers reportedly found TCR beta sequences accurately predicted most subjects' HLA-A and HLA-B alleles.

This TCR derives from a man between 18 and 29 years old in good health and CMV-seronegative. The gene calls are TRBV30 and TRBJ2-7; 7 positions agree with TRBD1. Sequenced material: PBMCs. The CDR3: CAFGTAYEQYF. The DNA for the CDR3 is TGTGCCTTTGGGACAGCCTACGAGCAGTACTTC.